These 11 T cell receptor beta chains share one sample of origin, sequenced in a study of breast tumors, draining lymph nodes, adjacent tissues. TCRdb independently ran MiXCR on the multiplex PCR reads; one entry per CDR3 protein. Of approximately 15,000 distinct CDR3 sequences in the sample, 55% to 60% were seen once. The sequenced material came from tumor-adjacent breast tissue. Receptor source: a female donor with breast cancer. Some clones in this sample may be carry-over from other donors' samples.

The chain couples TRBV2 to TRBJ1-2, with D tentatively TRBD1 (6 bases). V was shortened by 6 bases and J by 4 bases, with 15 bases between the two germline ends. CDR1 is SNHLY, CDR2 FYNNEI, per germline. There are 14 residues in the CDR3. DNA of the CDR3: TGTGCCAGCAGCTCTCTTGGGGGCGGCTATGGCTACACCTTC. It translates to CASSSLGGGYGYTF.

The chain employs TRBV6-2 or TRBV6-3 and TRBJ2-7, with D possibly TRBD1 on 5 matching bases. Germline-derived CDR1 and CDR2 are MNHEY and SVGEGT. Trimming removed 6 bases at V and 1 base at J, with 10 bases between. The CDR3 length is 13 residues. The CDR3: CASSRQSSYEQYF. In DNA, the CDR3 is TGTGCCAGCAGCCGACAGAGTTCCTACGAGCAGTACTTC.

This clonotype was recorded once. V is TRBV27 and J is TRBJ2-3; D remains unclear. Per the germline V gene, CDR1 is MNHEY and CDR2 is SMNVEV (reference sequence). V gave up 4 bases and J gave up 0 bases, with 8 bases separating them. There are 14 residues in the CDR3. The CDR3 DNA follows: TGTGCCAGCAGTTCGGGTCAGAGCACAGATACGCAGTATTTT. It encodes CASSSGQSTDTQYF.

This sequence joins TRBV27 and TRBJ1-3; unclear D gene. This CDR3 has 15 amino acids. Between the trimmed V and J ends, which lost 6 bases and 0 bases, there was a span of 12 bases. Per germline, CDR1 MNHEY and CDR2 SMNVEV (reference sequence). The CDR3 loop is CASRPASHSGNTIYF. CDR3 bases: TGTGCCAGCAGGCCCGCTAGTCACTCTGGAAACACCATATATTTT.

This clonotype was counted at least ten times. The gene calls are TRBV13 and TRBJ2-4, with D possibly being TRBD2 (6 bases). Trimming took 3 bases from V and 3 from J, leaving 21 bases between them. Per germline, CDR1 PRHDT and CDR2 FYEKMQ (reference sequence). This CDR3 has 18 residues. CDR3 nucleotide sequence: TGTGCCAGCAGCTTGCGTAACGGGAGATGGTATGACAAAAACATTCAGTACTTC. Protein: CASSLRNGRWYDKNIQYF.

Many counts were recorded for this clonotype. This chain's CDR3 is CASSLPRGGEQGNYGYTF. CDR3 bases: TGTGCCAGCAGCTTACCAAGGGGTGGCGAACAGGGTAACTATGGCTACACCTTC. The chain links TRBV11-2 to TRBJ1-2; D is perhaps TRBD1 (6 bases). Germline values: CDR1 SGHAT, CDR2 FQNNGV. There are 18 residues in the CDR3. V was pared by 2 bases and J by 1 base, with 20 bases between.

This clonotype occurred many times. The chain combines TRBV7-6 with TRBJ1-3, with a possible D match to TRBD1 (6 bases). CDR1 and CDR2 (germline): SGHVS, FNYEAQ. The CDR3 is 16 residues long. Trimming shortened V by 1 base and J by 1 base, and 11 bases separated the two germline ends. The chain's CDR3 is CASSLVLQGSGNTIYF. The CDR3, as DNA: TGTGCCAGCAGCTTAGTGTTACAGGGTTCTGGAAACACCATATATTTT.

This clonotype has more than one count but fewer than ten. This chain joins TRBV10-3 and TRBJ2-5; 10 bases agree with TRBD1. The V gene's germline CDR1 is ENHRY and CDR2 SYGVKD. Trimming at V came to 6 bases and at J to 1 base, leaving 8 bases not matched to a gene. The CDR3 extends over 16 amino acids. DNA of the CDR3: TGTGCCATCAGAGATGGTGACAGGGGGCTCCAAGAGACCCAGTACTTC. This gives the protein CAIRDGDRGLQETQYF.

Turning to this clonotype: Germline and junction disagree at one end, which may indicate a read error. The CDR3: CACSLLVYSNQPQHF. For the CDR3, the DNA is TGTGCCTGCAGCTTATTAGTCTATAGCAATCAGCCCCAGCATTTT. The chain recombines TRBV2 with TRBJ1-5; D is uncertain. The CDR3 has 15 residues. Looked up from germline, CDR1 is SNHLY and CDR2 is FYNNEI.

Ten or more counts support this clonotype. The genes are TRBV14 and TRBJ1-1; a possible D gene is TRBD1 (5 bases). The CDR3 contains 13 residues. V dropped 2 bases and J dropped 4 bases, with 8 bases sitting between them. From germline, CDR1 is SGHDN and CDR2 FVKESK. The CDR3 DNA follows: TGTGCCAGCAGCCAACTCAGGGCCACTGAAGCTTTCTTT. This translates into CASSQLRATEAFF. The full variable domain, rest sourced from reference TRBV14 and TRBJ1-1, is EAGVTQFPSHSVIEKGQTVTLRCDPISGHDNLYWYRRVMGKEIKFLLHFVKESKQDESGMPNNRFLAERTGGTYSTLKVQPAELEDSGVYFCASSQLRATEAFFGQGTRLTVV.

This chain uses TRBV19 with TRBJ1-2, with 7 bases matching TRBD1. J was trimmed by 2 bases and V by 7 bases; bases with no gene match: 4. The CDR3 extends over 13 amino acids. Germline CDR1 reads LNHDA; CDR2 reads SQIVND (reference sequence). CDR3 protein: CASNPGQNYGYTF. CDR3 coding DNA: TGTGCCAGTAATCCGGGACAGAACTATGGCTACACCTTC.